The present T cell receptor beta chain was sequenced within a study of blood T cells in healthy people across ages. The CDR3 runs 15 residues. V was trimmed by 2 bases and J by 2 bases, leaving 11 bases between them. Germline CDR1 reads SGHTA; CDR2 reads FQGNSA. A J-beta primer mix and a sample-barcoded 5' primer were used in a second PCR of roughly 6 to 11 cycles. TCRdb passed the 5' RACE reads through MiXCR, listing each CDR3 protein once. The table records hundreds of thousands of distinct CDR3 sequences, 24% of them present only once. These data were also reused for a study on T cells of mothers and their children.

The gene calls are TRBV7-2 and TRBJ2-3, with a tentative D call TRBD1 (6 bases). The sequence came from a boy younger than 18 in good health. Sequencing was carried out using blood. The CDR3 sequence is CASSLSGDSTDTQYF. In DNA form, the CDR3 reads TGTGCCAGCAGCTTATCAGGGGATTCCACAGATACGCAGTATTTT.